The next 30 T cell receptor beta chains were all read from a single sample in a study of Tregs in tolerant kidney transplant recipients. This table comes from immunoSEQ multiplex PCR, and its TCRdb copy is limited to in-frame clones, with some not included. Its listing shows around 30,000 clones. Recipients received nonmyeloablative bone marrow transplants from related graft donors, with transient mixed chimerism. The sample here was CD4+ T cells from blood (PBMCs), taken 24 months after the transplant. The receptors originated from a human patient who received a combined kidney and bone marrow transplant. The T cells may partly be graft donor cells.

On this clone: The read finishes 3 residues shy of the CDR3 end, and the germline J gene is used to complete it. The chain carries TRBV18 and TRBJ1-5, with D possibly matching TRBD1 (5 bases). Trimming cost V 2 bases and J 0 bases, with 11 bases left between them. This CDR3 has 16 amino acids. Germline CDR1 reads KGHSH; CDR2 reads LQKENI. Incomplete CDR3 DNA: TGTGCCAGCTCACCAGGGGGGAAAAATAGCAATCAGCCC. Its protein is CASSPGGKNSNQP. The whole CDR3 protein is CASSPGGKNSNQPQHF.

About this clone: The sequence runs out 3 residues before the end of the CDR3; the remainder is reconstructed from the germline J gene. This sequence joins TRBV20-1 and TRBJ2-7, with 8 bases that match TRBD1. The CDR3 has 12 residues. The V gene end was trimmed by 4 bases and the J gene end by 3 bases; junction bases not matched to a gene: 2. Germline-derived CDR1 and CDR2 are DFQATT and SNEGSKA (reference sequence). This CDR3 is CSATDRVYEQYF. The covered CDR3 bases are TGCAGTGCTACGGACAGGGTCTACGAG.

CDR3 DNA, as far as it was read: TGTGCCAGCAGCTCGACTAGCGGGAAGGGCAATGAG. Protein sequence: CASSSTSGKGNE. The full-length CDR3 reads as CASSSTSGKGNEQFF. J is TRBJ2-1 and V is TRBV7-9; TRBD2 matches 11 bases. The CDR3 is cut off 3 residues early in the read; its end comes from the germline J gene. CDR1 and CDR2 from the germline V gene are SEHNR and FQNEAQ (reference sequence). The CDR3 spans 15 residues. The ends lost 4 bases at V and 6 bases at J; junction bases unmatched: 5.

Concerning this clone itself: The read ends 3 residues shy of where the CDR3 ends; the end is completed using the germline J gene. The chain recombines TRBV7-8 with TRBJ2-3; possible D gene TRBD2, 6 bases. Germline loops: CDR1 SGHVS, CDR2 FQNEAQ. This CDR3 comprises 15 residues. Trimming removed 10 bases from V and 3 bases from J, with 20 bases in between. The CDR3 sequence: CATLGGSGSTDTQYF. The covered CDR3 bases are TGTGCCACCCTGGGGGGATCCGGATCGACAGATACG.

As to this clone: The read stops 3 residues short of the end of the CDR3; the missing end is completed from the germline J gene. The chain couples TRBV27 to TRBJ2-1, with 7 bases that match TRBD2. The CDR3 is made up of 16 amino acids. Trimming removed 5 bases from V and 1 base from J; junction bases left unmatched: 8. CDR1 is MNHEY, CDR2 SMNVEV, per germline (reference sequence). The CDR3 bases that were read are TGTGCCAGCAGTCCCCGCGGTAGCGGGTCCTACAATGAG. Protein product: CASSPRGSGSYNE. The full-length CDR3 reads as CASSPRGSGSYNEQFF.

A word on this clone: The read ends 3 residues before the CDR3 terminus; that terminus is restored from the germline J gene. The rearrangement uses TRBV7-2 and TRBJ2-3, with 8 bases that match TRBD2. Germline V gene lookup returns CDR1 SGHTA and CDR2 FQGNSA. This CDR3 has 15 residues. J gave up 1 base and V 5 bases, and 5 bases lay outside the gene matches. This CDR3 is CASSHPTSGTDTQYF. The CDR3 DNA, read in part, is TGTGCCAGCAGCCATCCGACTAGCGGCACAGATACG.

Concerning this clone: The observed sequence ends 3 residues before the CDR3 terminus, with the missing tail filled in from the germline J gene. The V and J genes are TRBV7-3 and TRBJ2-5, with D possibly being TRBD1 (6 bases). Germline CDR1 SGHTA, CDR2 FQGTGA. The CDR3 is 15 amino acids. The V gene lost 4 bases and the J gene lost 2 bases, with 14 bases spanning the gap. The CDR3 loop reads CASSSTGTYQETQYF. CDR3 DNA (partial): TGTGCCAGCAGCTCCACAGGGACGTATCAAGAGACC.

Concerning this clone itself: The read gets to within 3 residues of the CDR3 end, and the germline J gene fills in the rest. The chain employs TRBV20-1 and TRBJ1-2, with D maybe TRBD1 (5 bases). The germline V and J ends were trimmed by 1 base and 5 bases, with 14 bases remaining between them. CDR3 size: 14 residues. Germline assignment: CDR1 DFQATT and CDR2 SNEGSKA (reference sequence). CDR3 DNA (partial): TGCAGTGCTAGAGCCAGGGCGGGGGATTATGGC. Translated, it gives CSARARAGDYG. The complete CDR3 reads CSARARAGDYGYTF.

A word on this clone: The sequence runs out 3 residues before the end of the CDR3; the remainder is reconstructed from the germline J gene. V is TRBV7-2 and J is TRBJ2-3, with D unresolved. Germline-derived CDR1 and CDR2 are SGHTA and FQGNSA. Trimming removed 1 base at V and 1 base at J, with 9 bases between. The CDR3 covers 15 residues. CDR3 region: CASSLVGLGTDTQYF. Partial CDR3 DNA: TGTGCCAGCAGCTTAGTGGGCCTTGGCACAGATACG.

Note on this clone: The read ends 3 residues shy of where the CDR3 ends; the end is completed using the germline J gene. The chain recombines TRBV10-1 with TRBJ2-3; 9 bases match TRBD2. The V gene end was trimmed by 3 bases and the J gene end by 1 base; junction bases not matched to a gene: 11. The CDR3 sequence is 18 residues long. From germline, CDR1 is WNHNN and CDR2 SYGVQD (reference sequence). CDR3 sequence: CASSESGRLAGRTDTQYF. Partial CDR3 DNA: TGCGCCAGCAGTGAATCGGGGAGGCTAGCGGGACGCACAGATACG.

A remark on this clone: The DNA ends 3 residues before the CDR3 does, and the rest of the CDR3 is filled in from the germline J gene. The rearrangement links TRBV7-6 to TRBJ1-1, with D unresolved. Trimming took 5 bases from V and 5 from J, leaving 6 bases between them. This CDR3 has 11 residues. CDR1 and CDR2 from the germline V gene are SGHVS and FNYEAQ. CDR3: CASSTGTEAFF. CDR3 bases read: TGTGCCAGCAGCACCGGTACTGAA.

Concerning this clone: The read terminates 3 residues before the CDR3 end, so the remaining end is supplied by the germline J gene. The chain carries TRBV7-6 and TRBJ2-7, with 9 bases that match TRBD1. CDR1 is SGHVS, CDR2 FNYEAQ, per germline. The V segment lost 5 bases and the J segment 4 bases; nucleotides outside the gene matches: 9. The CDR3 length is 15 residues. The CDR3 is CASSTRTGAGYEQYF. CDR3 bases read: TGTGCCAGCAGCACACGGACAGGGGCCGGTTACGAG.

A remark on this clone: The read falls 3 residues short of the CDR3 end, and the missing part is taken from the germline J gene. The rearrangement uses TRBV7-6 and TRBJ2-1; no reliable D call. CDR1 and CDR2 from the germline V gene are SGHVS and FNYEAQ. V lost 1 base to trimming and J lost 5 bases, with 12 bases between them. This CDR3 is 15 amino acids long. CDR3 amino acids: CASSLEGYANNEQFF. Incomplete CDR3 DNA: TGTGCCAGCAGCTTAGAGGGCTACGCCAACAATGAG.

Note on this clone: The CDR3 goes on 3 residues after the read ends, and that part is filled in from the germline J gene. V and J are TRBV29-1 and TRBJ2-7; TRBD2 matches at 10 bases. Germline CDR1 and CDR2: SQVTM and ANQGSEA. V lost 7 bases and J lost 0; bases outside the gene matches: 3. CDR3 length: 13 residues. CDR3: CSASGRSSYEQYF. The covered CDR3 bases are TGCAGCGCTAGCGGGAGAAGCTCCTACGAG.

Comment on this clone: Read coverage stops 3 residues before the CDR3 terminus; the germline J gene supplies the remainder. This chain uses TRBV20-1 with TRBJ2-4; TRBD2 agrees at 7 bases. Unmatched junction bases numbered 7, after V lost 5 bases and J lost 0 bases. Germline CDR1 and CDR2: DFQATT and SNEGSKA (reference sequence). This CDR3 has 15 amino acids. CDR3 in amino acids: CSAFPVAGAKNIQYF. The covered CDR3 bases are TGCAGTGCTTTTCCGGTAGCGGGAGCCAAAAACATT.

Points on this clone: The CDR3 end falls 3 residues outside the read, so it is completed with the germline J gene. The chain couples TRBV20-1 to TRBJ1-5; TRBD1 agrees at 7 bases. Trimming at V came to 7 bases and at J to 0 bases, leaving 12 bases not matched to a gene. The CDR3 totals 16 residues. CDR1 and CDR2 from the germline V gene are DFQATT and SNEGSKA (reference sequence). CDR3 residues: CSVHRGWGYSNQPQHF. The sequenced part of the CDR3 DNA is TGCAGTGTCCACAGGGGCTGGGGTTATAGCAATCAGCCC.

About this clone itself: The missing CDR3 end, 3 residues past where the read stops, is filled in from the germline J gene. The chain uses TRBV10-1 and TRBJ2-1; 12 bases are a match to TRBD2. The CDR3 has 16 amino acids. Germline V gene data show CDR1 as WNHNN and CDR2 as SYGVQD (reference sequence). The V and J ends lost 5 bases and 7 bases, in that order; junction bases with no gene match: 9. The CDR3 bases that were read are TGCGCCAGCAGTCCGTTGACTAGCGGGAGCTTGAATGAG. Translation: CASSPLTSGSLNE. The complete CDR3 sequence is CASSPLTSGSLNEQFF.

Concerning this clone: The sequenced fragment ends 3 residues before the CDR3 boundary, so the rest is inferred from the germline J gene. The gene calls are TRBV11-1 and TRBJ2-2; TRBD1 agrees at 9 bases. CDR3 size: 14 residues. Germline V CDR1 and CDR2: SGHAT, FQDESV (reference sequence). V was clipped by 5 bases and J by 7 bases; unmatched bases: 5. The CDR3 DNA, read in part, is TGTGCCAGCAGCCGGGACAGGGCAAACGGGGAG. Amino acid sequence: CASSRDRANGE. The whole CDR3 is CASSRDRANGELFF.

Points on this clone: The read finishes 3 residues shy of the CDR3 end, and the germline J gene is used to complete it. This chain connects TRBV12-3 or TRBV12-4 to TRBJ2-3; TRBD2 matches 8 bases. This CDR3 is 15 amino acids long. Trimming at V came to 6 bases and at J to 3 bases, leaving 8 bases not matched to a gene. CDR3 loop: CASRGAGVGTDTQYF. The CDR3 bases that were read are TGTGCCAGCAGGGGAGCGGGAGTAGGGACAGATACG.

About this clone itself: The read stops 3 residues short of the end of the CDR3; the missing end is completed from the germline J gene. The V call is TRBV20-1, the J call TRBJ2-1, with D perhaps TRBD1 (6 bases). Trimming took off 1 base at V and 5 bases at J, with 12 bases between the two ends. The CDR3 runs 14 residues. The germline gives CDR1 DFQATT, CDR2 SNEGSKA (reference sequence). Partial CDR3 DNA: TGCAGTGCTAGAGCAGGGGTGATTAACAATGAG. Translation gives CSARAGVINNE. The entire CDR3 reads CSARAGVINNEQFF.

A remark on this clone: Read data end 3 residues before the CDR3 end; the end is taken from the germline J gene. The chain links TRBV29-1 to TRBJ1-3; D possibly corresponds to TRBD1 (5 bases). The CDR3 spans 14 residues. Germline V gene data show CDR1 as SQVTM and CDR2 as ANQGSEA. The DNA read from the CDR3 is TGCAGCGTTGAGGTGTCGGGGGGTGGATACGGC. Translating gives CSVEVSGGGYG. The whole CDR3 sequence reads CSVEVSGGGYGIYF.

The CDR3 region is CASSKRLASSEQYF. The part of the CDR3 DNA that was read is TGTGCCAGTAGTAAACGACTAGCGTCGTCCGAG. The chain joins TRBV19 to TRBJ2-7; TRBD2 agrees at 8 bases. The missing CDR3 end, 3 residues past where the read stops, is filled in from the germline J gene. The CDR3 has 14 residues. The V and J ends lost 4 bases and 6 bases, in that order; junction bases with no gene match: 8. CDR1 LNHDA and CDR2 SQIVND come from the germline V gene (reference sequence).

CDR3 DNA (partial): TGCAGTGCCAGGAGAACCTACGAG. It encodes CSARRTYE. The whole CDR3 protein reads CSARRTYEQYF. This chain connects TRBV20-1 to TRBJ2-7; D remains unclear. The read ends 3 residues before the CDR3 terminus; that terminus is restored from the germline J gene. V shed 6 bases and J shed 2 bases, with 8 bases lying between them. The CDR3 runs 11 residues. The germline V gene encodes CDR1 DFQATT and CDR2 SNEGSKA (reference sequence).

On this clone: The read finishes 3 residues shy of the CDR3 end, and the germline J gene is used to complete it. The chain links TRBV6-2 or TRBV6-3 to TRBJ2-7; 8 nucleotides line up with TRBD1. V was clipped by 4 bases and J by 2 bases; unmatched bases: 4. Germline V CDR1 and CDR2: MNHEY, SVGEGT. The CDR3 is 14 amino acids. CDR3 DNA, as far as it was read: TGTGCCAGCAGTTCTCGGACAGGGACCTACGAG. Its protein is CASSSRTGTYE. The whole CDR3 region reads CASSSRTGTYEQYF.

By frequency, this clone is medium-sized. The read terminates 3 residues before the CDR3 end, so the remaining end is supplied by the germline J gene. The chain combines TRBV20-1 with TRBJ2-1, with 10 bases identical to TRBD1. The J segment lost 9 bases and the V segment lost 3 bases, leaving 11 bases of the junction unmatched. Per germline, CDR1 DFQATT and CDR2 SNEGSKA (reference sequence). The CDR3 is 15 residues long. The CDR3 bases that were read are TGCAGTGCTAGTGGGACAGGGGTGGTTAGAAGTGAG. Its translation: CSASGTGVVRSE. The whole CDR3 sequence is CSASGTGVVRSEQFF.

Concerning this clone itself: With the read ending 3 residues before the CDR3 end, the germline J gene is used to fill in that end. V and J are TRBV5-1 and TRBJ2-7; TRBD1 aligns across 9 bases. The CDR3 has 16 residues. Germline V gene sequence: CDR1 SGHRS, CDR2 YFSETQ. V was clipped by 4 bases and J by 5 bases; unmatched bases: 13. This chain's CDR3 is CASSLSVTGGVHEQYF. The sequenced CDR3 bases are TGCGCCAGCAGCCTGTCTGTGACAGGGGGTGTGCACGAG.

As regards this clone: The CDR3 end is not reached by the read, which stops 3 residues before it; the germline J gene fills it in. The chain combines TRBV7-2 with TRBJ1-5; D may be TRBD1 (5 bases). This CDR3 comprises 15 residues. Trimming took 3 bases from V and 9 from J, leaving 18 bases between them. Germline lookup yields CDR1 SGHTA and CDR2 FQGNSA. Partial CDR3 DNA: TGTGCCAGCAGCTTCGGGACTAGCGCGAATGGGCCC. The encoded protein is CASSFGTSANGP. The whole CDR3 region reads CASSFGTSANGPQHF.

As to this clone: The read terminates 3 residues ahead of where the CDR3 ends, so the germline J gene completes it. Other DNA sequences in this sample translate to the same CDR3. V is TRBV30 and J is TRBJ2-3; D is perhaps TRBD1 (6 bases). Germline V gene data show CDR1 as GTSNPN and CDR2 as SVGIG (reference sequence). The CDR3 spans 13 residues. V was shortened by 0 bases and J by 6 bases, with 10 bases between the two germline ends. CDR3 sequence: CAWSVQGTDTQYF. The sequenced CDR3 bases are TGTGCCTGGAGTGTACAGGGAACGGATACG.

To note about this clone: Read sequence stops 3 residues before the CDR3 end, and the germline J gene provides the missing end. V is TRBV19 and J is TRBJ2-3; tentative D call: TRBD2 (6 bases). CDR1 is LNHDA, CDR2 SQIVND, per germline (reference sequence). Between the trimmed V and J ends, which lost 2 bases and 1 base, there was a span of 13 bases. This CDR3 is built from 16 residues. This CDR3 is CASSIKGPGGTDTQYF. The part of the CDR3 DNA that was read is TGTGCCAGTAGTATAAAGGGGCCGGGAGGCACAGATACG.

With respect to this clone: The read finishes 3 residues shy of the CDR3 end, and the germline J gene is used to complete it. V gene TRBV28 combines with J gene TRBJ2-1; TRBD2 agrees at 10 bases. The junction had 7 bases not matched to a gene; V was cut back by 8 bases and J by 6 bases. The germline CDR1 and CDR2 sequences are MDHEN and SYDVKM. The CDR3 is 14 amino acids. The DNA read from the CDR3 is TGTGCCAGCCATAGCGGGAGGCCAAGCAATGAG. This translates into CASHSGRPSNE. In full, the CDR3 reads CASHSGRPSNEQFF.